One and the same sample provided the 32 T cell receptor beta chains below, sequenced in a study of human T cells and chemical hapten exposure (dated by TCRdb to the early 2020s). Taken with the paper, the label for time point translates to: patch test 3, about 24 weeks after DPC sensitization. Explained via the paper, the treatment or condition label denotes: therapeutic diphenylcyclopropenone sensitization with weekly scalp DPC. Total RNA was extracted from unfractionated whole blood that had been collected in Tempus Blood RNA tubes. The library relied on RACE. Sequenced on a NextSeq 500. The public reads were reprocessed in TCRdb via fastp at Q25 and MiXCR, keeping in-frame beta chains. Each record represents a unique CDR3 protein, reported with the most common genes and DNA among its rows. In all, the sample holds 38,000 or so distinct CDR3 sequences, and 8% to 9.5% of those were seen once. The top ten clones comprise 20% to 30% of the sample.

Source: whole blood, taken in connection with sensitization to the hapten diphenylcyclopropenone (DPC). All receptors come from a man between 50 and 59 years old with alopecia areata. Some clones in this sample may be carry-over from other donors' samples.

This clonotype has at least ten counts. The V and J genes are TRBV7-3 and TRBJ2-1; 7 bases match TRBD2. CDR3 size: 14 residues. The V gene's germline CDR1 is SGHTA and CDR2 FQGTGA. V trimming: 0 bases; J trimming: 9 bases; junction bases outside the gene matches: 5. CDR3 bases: TGTGCCAGCAGCTTAACGGGCGGGAGCGGTGAGCAGTTCTTC. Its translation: CASSLTGGSGEQFF.

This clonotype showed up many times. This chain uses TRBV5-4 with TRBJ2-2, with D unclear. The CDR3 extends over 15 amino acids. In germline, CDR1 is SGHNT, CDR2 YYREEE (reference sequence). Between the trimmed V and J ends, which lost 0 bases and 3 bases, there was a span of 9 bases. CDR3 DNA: TGTGCCAGCAGCTTGGGACGGTCCTACACCGGGGAGCTGTTTTTT. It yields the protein CASSLGRSYTGELFF.

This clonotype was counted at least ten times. As DNA, the CDR3 is TGTGCCAGCAGCTTACACGAGCATTCCGGCTACGAGCAGTACTTC. Translated, it gives CASSLHEHSGYEQYF. J is TRBJ2-7 and V is TRBV11-2; D remains unclear. The ends were cut back, 2 bases at V and 3 bases at J, with 14 bases in the middle. The CDR3 runs to 15 residues. Germline CDR1 SGHAT, CDR2 FQNNGV.

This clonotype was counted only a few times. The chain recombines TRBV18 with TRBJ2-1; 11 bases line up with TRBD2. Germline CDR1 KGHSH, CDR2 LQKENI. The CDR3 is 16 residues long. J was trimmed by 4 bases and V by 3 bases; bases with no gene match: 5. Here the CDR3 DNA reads TGTGCCAGCTCACCGCTGACTAGCGGGACGTACAATGAGCAGTTCTTC. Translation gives CASSPLTSGTYNEQFF.

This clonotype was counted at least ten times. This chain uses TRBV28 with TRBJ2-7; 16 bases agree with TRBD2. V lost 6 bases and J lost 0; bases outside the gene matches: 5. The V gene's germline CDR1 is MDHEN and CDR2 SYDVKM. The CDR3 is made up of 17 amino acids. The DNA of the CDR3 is TGTGCCAGCAGGGGGACTAGCGGGAGGGAAAGCTCCTACGAGCAGTACTTC. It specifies CASRGTSGRESSYEQYF.

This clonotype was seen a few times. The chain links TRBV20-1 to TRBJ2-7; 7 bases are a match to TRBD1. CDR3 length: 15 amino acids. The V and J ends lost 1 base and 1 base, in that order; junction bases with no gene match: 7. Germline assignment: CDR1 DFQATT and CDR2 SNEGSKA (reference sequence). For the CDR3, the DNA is TGCAGTGCTAGAGGCTGGGACAGAGGTTCCTACGAGCAGTACTTC. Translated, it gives CSARGWDRGSYEQYF.

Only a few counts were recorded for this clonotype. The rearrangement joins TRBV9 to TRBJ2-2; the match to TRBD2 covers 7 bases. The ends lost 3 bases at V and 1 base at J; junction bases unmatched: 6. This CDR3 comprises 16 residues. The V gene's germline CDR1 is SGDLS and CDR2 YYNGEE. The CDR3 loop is CASSASSGLNTGELFF. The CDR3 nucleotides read TGTGCCAGCAGCGCTTCTAGCGGTCTGAACACCGGGGAGCTGTTTTTT.

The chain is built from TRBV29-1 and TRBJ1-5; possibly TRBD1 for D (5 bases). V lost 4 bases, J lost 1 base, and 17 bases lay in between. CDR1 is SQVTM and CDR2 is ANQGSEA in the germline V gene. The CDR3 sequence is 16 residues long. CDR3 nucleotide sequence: TGCAGCGTTGGAGGGTCAGGGATGGGCAGCAATCAGCCCCAGCATTTT. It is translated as CSVGGSGMGSNQPQHF. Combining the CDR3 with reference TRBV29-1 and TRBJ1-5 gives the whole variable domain SAVISQKPSRDICQRGTSLTIQCQVDSQVTMMFWYRQQPGQSLTLIATANQGSEATYESGFVIDKFPISRPNLTFSTLTVSNMSPEDSSIYLCSVGGSGMGSNQPQHFGDGTRLSIL.

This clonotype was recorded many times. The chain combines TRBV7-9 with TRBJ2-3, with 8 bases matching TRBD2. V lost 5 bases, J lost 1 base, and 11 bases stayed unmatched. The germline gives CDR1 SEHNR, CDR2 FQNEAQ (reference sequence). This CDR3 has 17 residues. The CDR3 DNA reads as TGTGCCAGCAGCCCTATTGCCGGGACTAGAGGCACAGATACGCAGTATTTT. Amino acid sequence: CASSPIAGTRGTDTQYF.

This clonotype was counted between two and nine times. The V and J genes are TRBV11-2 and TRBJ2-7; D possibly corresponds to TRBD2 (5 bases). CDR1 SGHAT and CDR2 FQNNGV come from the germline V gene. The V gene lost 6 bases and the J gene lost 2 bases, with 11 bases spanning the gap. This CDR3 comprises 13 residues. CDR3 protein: CASRFAGAYEQYF. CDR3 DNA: TGTGCCAGCAGATTTGCCGGGGCCTACGAGCAGTACTTC.

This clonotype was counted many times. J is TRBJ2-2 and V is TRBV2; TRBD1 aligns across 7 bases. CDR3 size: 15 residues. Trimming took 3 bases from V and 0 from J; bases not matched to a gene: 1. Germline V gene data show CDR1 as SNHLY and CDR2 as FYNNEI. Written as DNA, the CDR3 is TGTGCCAGCAGTGATCAGGGGGCGAACACCGGGGAGCTGTTTTTT. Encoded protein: CASSDQGANTGELFF.

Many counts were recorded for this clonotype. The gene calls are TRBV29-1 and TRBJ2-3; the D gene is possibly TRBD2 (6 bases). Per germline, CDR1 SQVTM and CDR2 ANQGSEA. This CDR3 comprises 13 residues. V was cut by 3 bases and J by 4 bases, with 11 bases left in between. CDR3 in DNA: TGCAGCGTTGACTCTAGCGTCGCAGATACGCAGTATTTT. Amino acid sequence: CSVDSSVADTQYF.

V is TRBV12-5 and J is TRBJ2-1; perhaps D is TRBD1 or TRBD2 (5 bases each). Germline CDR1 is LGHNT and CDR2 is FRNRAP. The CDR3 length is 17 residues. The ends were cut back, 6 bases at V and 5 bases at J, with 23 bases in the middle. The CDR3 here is CASGHSPGPRVDNEQFF. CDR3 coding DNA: TGTGCTAGTGGCCATTCTCCGGGACCCCGGGTCGACAATGAGCAGTTCTTC.

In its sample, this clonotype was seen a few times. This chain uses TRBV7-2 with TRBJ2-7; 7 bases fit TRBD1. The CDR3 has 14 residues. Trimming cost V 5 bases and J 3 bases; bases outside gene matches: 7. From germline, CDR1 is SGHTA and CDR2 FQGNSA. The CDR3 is CASSLGQSFYEQYF. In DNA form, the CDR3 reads TGTGCCAGCAGCCTGGGACAGTCCTTCTACGAGCAGTACTTC.

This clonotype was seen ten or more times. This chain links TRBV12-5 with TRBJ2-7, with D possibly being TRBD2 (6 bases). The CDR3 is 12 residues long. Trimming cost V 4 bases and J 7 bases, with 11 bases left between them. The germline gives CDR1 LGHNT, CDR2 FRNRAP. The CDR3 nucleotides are TGTGCTAGTGGTTCAGCGGAGGGTGAGCAGTACTTC. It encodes CASGSAEGEQYF.

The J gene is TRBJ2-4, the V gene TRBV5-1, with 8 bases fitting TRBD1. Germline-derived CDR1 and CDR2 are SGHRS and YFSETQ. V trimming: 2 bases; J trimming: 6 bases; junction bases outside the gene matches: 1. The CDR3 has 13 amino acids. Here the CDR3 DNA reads TGCGCCAGCAGCTTAGGACAGGGAAACATTCAGTACTTC. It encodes CASSLGQGNIQYF.

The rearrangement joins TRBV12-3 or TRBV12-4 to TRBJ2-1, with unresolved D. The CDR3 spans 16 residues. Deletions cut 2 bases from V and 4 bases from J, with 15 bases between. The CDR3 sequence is CASSLYGPENYNEQFF. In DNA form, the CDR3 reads TGTGCCAGCAGTTTATACGGCCCAGAAAATTACAATGAGCAGTTCTTC.

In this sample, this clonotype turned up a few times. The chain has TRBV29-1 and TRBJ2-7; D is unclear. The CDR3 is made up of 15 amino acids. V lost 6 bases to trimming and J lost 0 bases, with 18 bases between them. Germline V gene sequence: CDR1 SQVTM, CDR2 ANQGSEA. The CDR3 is CSVSFVGLNSYEQYF. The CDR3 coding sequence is TGCAGCGTGTCATTTGTCGGATTAAACTCCTACGAGCAGTACTTC.

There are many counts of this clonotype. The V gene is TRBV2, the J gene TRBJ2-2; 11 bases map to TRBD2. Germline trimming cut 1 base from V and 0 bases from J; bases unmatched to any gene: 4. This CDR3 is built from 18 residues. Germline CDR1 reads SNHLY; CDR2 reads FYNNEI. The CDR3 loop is CASSEGTSGRSNTGELFF. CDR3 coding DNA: TGTGCCAGCAGTGAAGGAACTAGCGGGAGATCGAACACCGGGGAGCTGTTTTTT.

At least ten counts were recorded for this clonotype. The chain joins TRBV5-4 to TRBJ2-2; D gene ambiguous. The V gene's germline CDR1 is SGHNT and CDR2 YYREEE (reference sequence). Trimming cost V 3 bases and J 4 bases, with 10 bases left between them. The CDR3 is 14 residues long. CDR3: CASSSRTRTGELFF. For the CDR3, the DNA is TGTGCCAGCAGCTCCCGGACGCGCACCGGGGAGCTGTTTTTT.

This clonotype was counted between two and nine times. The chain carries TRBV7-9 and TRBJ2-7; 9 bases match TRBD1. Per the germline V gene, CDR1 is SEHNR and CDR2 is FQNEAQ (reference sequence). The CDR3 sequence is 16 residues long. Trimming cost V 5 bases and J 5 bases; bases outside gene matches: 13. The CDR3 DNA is TGTGCCAGCAGCCCTCCCGACAGGGGGAGAGAGGACGAGCAGTACTTC. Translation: CASSPPDRGREDEQYF. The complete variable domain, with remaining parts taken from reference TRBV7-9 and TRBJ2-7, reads DTGVSQNPRHKITKRGQNVTFRCDPISEHNRLYWYRQTLGQGPEFLTYFQNEAQLEKSRLLSDRFSAERPKGSFSTLEIQRTEQGDSAMYLCASSPPDRGREDEQYFGPGTRLTVT.

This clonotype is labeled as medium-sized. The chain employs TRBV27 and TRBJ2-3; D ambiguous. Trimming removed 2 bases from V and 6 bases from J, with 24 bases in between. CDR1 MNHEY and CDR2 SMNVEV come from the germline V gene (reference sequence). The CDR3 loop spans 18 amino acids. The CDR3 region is CASSLIPGRGQLLDTQYF. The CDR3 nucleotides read TGTGCCAGCAGTTTAATCCCCGGGCGTGGGCAGCTTTTGGATACGCAGTATTTT.

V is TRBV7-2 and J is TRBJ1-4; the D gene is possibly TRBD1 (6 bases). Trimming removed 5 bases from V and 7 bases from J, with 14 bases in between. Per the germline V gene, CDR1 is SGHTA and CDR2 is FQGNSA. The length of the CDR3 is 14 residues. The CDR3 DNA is TGTGCCAGCAGCCCCGGACAGTATGCTGAAAAACTGTTTTTT. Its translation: CASSPGQYAEKLFF.

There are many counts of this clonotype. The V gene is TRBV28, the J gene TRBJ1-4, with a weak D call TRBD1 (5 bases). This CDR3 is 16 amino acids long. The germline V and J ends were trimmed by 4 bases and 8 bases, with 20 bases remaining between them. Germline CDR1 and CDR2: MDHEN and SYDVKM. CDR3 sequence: CASSYTGTRSGEKLFF. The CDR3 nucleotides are TGTGCCAGCAGTTACACAGGAACTCGTTCGGGAGAAAAACTGTTTTTT.

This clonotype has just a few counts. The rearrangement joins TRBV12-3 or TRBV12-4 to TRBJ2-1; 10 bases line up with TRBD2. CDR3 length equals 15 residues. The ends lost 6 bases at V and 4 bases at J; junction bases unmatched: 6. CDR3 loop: CASSPLAGVYNEQFF. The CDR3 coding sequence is TGTGCCAGCAGCCCCCTAGCGGGGGTATACAATGAGCAGTTCTTC.

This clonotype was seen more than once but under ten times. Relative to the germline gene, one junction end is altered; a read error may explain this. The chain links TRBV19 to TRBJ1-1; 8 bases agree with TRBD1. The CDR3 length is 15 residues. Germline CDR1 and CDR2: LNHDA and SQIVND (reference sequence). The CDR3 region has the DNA TGTGCCAGTAGTCCAAGGACAGGGCGGAACACTGAAGCCTTCTTT. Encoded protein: CASSPRTGRNTEAFF.

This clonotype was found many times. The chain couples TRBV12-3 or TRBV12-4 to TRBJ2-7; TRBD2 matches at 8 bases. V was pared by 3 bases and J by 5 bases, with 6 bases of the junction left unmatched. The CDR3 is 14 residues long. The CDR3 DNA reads TGTGCCAGCAGTTTCGGGAGGGCCACCCACGAGCAGTACTTC. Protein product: CASSFGRATHEQYF.

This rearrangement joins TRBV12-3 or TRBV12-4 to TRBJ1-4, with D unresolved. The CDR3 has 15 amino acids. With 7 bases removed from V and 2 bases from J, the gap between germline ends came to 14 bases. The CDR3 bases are TGTGCCAGCACTCCTAGCGGAGTGACTAATGAAAAACTGTTTTTT. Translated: CASTPSGVTNEKLFF.

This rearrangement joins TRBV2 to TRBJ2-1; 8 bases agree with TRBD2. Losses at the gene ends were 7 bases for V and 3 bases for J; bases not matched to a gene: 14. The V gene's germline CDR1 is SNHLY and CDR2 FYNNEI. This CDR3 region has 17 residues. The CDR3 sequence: CASIGWAGGPNYNEQFF. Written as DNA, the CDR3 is TGTGCCAGCATAGGGTGGGCGGGAGGCCCTAACTACAATGAGCAGTTCTTC. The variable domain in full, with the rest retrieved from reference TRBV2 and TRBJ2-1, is EPEVTQTPSHQVTQMGQEVILRCVPISNHLYFYWYRQILGQKVEFLVSFYNNEISEKSEIFDDQFSVERPDGSNFTLKIRSTKLEDSAMYFCASIGWAGGPNYNEQFFGPGTRLTVL.

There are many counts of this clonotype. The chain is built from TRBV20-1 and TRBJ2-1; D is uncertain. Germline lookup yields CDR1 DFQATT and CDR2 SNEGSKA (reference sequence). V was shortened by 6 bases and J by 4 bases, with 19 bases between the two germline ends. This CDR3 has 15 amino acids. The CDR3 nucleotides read TGCAGTGCCCCCGCTGGGCTCAAAGGGTACAATGAGCAGTTCTTC. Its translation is CSAPAGLKGYNEQFF.

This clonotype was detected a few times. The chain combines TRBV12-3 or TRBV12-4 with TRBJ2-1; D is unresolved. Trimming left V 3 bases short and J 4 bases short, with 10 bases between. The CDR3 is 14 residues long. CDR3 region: CASSFGSFYNEQFF. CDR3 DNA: TGTGCCAGCAGTTTTGGGTCCTTTTACAATGAGCAGTTCTTC.

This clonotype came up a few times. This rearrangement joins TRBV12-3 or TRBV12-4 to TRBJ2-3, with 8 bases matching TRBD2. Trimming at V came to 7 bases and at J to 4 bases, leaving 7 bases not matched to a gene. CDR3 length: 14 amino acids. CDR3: CASNGGRFPDTQYF. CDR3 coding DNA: TGTGCCAGCAACGGCGGGAGGTTTCCAGATACGCAGTATTTT.